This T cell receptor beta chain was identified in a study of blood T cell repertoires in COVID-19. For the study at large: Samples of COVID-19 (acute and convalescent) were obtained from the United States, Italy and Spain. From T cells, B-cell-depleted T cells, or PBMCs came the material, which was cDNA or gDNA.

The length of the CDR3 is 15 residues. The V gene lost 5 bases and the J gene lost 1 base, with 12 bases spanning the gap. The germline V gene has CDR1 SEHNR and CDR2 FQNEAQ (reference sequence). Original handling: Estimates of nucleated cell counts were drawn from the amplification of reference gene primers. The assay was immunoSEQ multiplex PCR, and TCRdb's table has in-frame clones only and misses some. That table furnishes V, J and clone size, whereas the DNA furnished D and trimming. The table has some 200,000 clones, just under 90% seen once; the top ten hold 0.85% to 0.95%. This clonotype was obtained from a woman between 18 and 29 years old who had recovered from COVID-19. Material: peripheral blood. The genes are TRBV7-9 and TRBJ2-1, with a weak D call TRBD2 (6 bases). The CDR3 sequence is CASSPWTTSYNEQFF. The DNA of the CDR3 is TGTGCCAGCAGCCCCTGGACTACTTCCTACAATGAGCAGTTCTTC.